The sequence of this T cell receptor beta chain was determined in a study of blood T cell repertoires in COVID-19. Using immunoSEQ multiplex PCR, the repertoire was profiled, and TCRdb retains in-frame clones only, with some absent. The table shows some 370,000 clones, with about 89% occurring only once. The CDR3 spans 16 residues. V lost 2 bases and J lost 2; bases outside the gene matches: 7. CDR1 is SGHVS and CDR2 is FQNEAQ in the germline V gene. Seattle's enrolled individuals joined amid active infection and were then monitored longitudinally. Sequencing used peripheral blood. The V call is TRBV7-8, the J call TRBJ2-3; 7 nucleotides agree with TRBD1. The clonotype was recovered from a woman between 25 and 40 years old with COVID-19, enrolled during active disease. CDR3: CASSLRRTGDTDTQYF. In DNA, the CDR3 is TGTGCCAGCAGCTTACGACGTACAGGGGACACAGATACGCAGTATTTT.